This entry lists 22 T cell receptor beta chains sequenced from one sample in a study of CD8+ T cells in alopecia areata. RNA, once extracted, was reverse transcribed into cDNA for use as the sequencing template. The assay was immunoSEQ multiplex PCR, and TCRdb's table has in-frame clones only and misses some. The profile shows about 64,000 clones, about 40% of them singletons. Sequencing used NKG2D-low CD8+ T cells sorted from blood. The origin of the receptors is a human donor with alopecia areata.

The rearrangement links TRBV28 to TRBJ2-4; D is unresolved. The germline gives CDR1 MDHEN, CDR2 SYDVKM. This CDR3 region has 13 residues. Trimming stripped 3 bases from V and 8 bases from J, with 11 bases between. The CDR3 region is CASSFLGSDIQYF. The CDR3 nucleotides are TGTGCCAGCAGTTTTCTCGGATCGGACATTCAGTACTTC.

This clone has just a few counts. In the same sample, other DNA sequences code for this CDR3. The chain joins TRBV29-1 to TRBJ1-2; 8 bases match TRBD1. With V trimmed by 6 bases and J by 7 bases, 7 bases remained unmatched. CDR1 and CDR2 (germline): SQVTM, ANQGSEA. The CDR3 runs to 12 residues. The CDR3 DNA sequence: TGCAGCGTCCCCGGACAGGGTAGTGGCTACACCTTC. Its translation is CSVPGQGSGYTF.

This clone was counted between two and nine times. The V call is TRBV29-1, the J call TRBJ1-2; D remains ambiguous. The CDR3 loop spans 14 amino acids. V was trimmed by 6 bases and J by 4 bases, leaving 18 bases between them. Per germline, CDR1 SQVTM and CDR2 ANQGSEA. CDR3 nucleotides: TGCAGCGTAGTCGGACTCCTGGCAGCCTATGGCTACACCTTC. This gives the protein CSVVGLLAAYGYTF.

CDR3 DNA: TGTGCCAGTAGTAGCGGCGGGCCCACTGAAGCTTTCTTT. It yields the protein CASSSGGPTEAFF. The chain carries TRBV19 and TRBJ1-1; D unresolved. Germline-derived CDR1 and CDR2 are LNHDA and SQIVND (reference sequence). This CDR3 contains 13 residues. V was pared by 4 bases and J by 4 bases, with 10 bases between.

The chain employs TRBV7-9 and TRBJ1-6; unclear D gene. The CDR3 is made up of 14 amino acids. CDR1 is SEHNR, CDR2 FQNEAQ, per germline (reference sequence). Trimming shortened V by 5 bases and J by 6 bases, and 11 bases separated the two germline ends. CDR3 DNA sequence: TGTGCCAGCAGCCCGGACGGAACTAATTCACCCCTCCACTTT. It specifies CASSPDGTNSPLHF. Combining the CDR3 with reference TRBV7-9 and TRBJ1-6 gives the whole variable domain DTGVSQNPRHKITKRGQNVTFRCDPISEHNRLYWYRQTLGQGPEFLTYFQNEAQLEKSRLLSDRFSAERPKGSFSTLEIQRTEQGDSAMYLCASSPDGTNSPLHFGNGTRLTVT.

A few counts support this clone. The CDR3 nucleotides are TGCGCCAGCAGTCAATCACCCGGGGGGATTATGAACACTGAAGCTTTCTTT. Protein product: CASSQSPGGIMNTEAFF. This chain uses TRBV23-1 with TRBJ1-1; D is perhaps TRBD1 (5 bases). TRBV23-1 is an open reading frame whose function is uncertain. This CDR3 region has 17 residues. Between the trimmed V and J ends, which lost 0 bases and 0 bases, there was a span of 14 bases.

V gene TRBV10-3 combines with J gene TRBJ2-3; the match to TRBD1 covers 12 bases. Looked up from germline, CDR1 is ENHRY and CDR2 is SYGVKD. The junction had 2 bases not matched to a gene; V was cut back by 6 bases and J by 4 bases. The CDR3 contains 14 residues. The CDR3 region has the DNA TGTGCCATCAGCGGGACAGGGGGCGCAGATACGCAGTATTTT. It yields the protein CAISGTGGADTQYF.

The rearrangement uses TRBV7-8 and TRBJ2-3; TRBD1 agrees at 7 bases. The germline CDR1 and CDR2 sequences are SGHVS and FQNEAQ. J lost 6 bases, V lost 3 bases, and 6 bases had no gene match. The CDR3 contains 14 residues. CDR3 in amino acids: CASSFRDSHDTQYF. The CDR3 region has the DNA TGTGCCAGCAGCTTCCGGGACAGCCACGATACGCAGTATTTT.

This clone has a handful of counts. This chain uses TRBV29-1 with TRBJ1-5; TRBD1 is a possible D gene (5 bases). Germline V gene sequence: CDR1 SQVTM, CDR2 ANQGSEA. The CDR3 is 16 amino acids. Trimming pared 5 bases from V and 6 bases from J, leaving 23 bases between. The CDR3 sequence is CSVRSIDPSGGQPQHF. The CDR3 DNA follows: TGCAGCGTTCGATCAATTGACCCAAGCGGGGGTCAGCCCCAGCATTTT.

The chain employs TRBV11-2 and TRBJ2-7; D not resolved. CDR1 is SGHAT, CDR2 FQNNGV, per germline. V was clipped by 0 bases and J by 0 bases, with 3 bases between them. CDR3 size: 13 residues. The CDR3 sequence is CASSLESSYEQYF. DNA for the CDR3: TGTGCCAGCAGCTTAGAATCCTCCTACGAGCAGTACTTC.

The chain employs TRBV5-1 and TRBJ1-1; D might be TRBD1 (5 bases). Trimming pared 4 bases from V and 7 bases from J, leaving 20 bases between. This CDR3 spans 15 amino acids. CDR1 and CDR2 from the germline V gene are SGHRS and YFSETQ. CDR3 DNA sequence: TGCGCCAGCAGCCTAGAATTCCCGGGACTCCATGAAGCTTTCTTT. The encoded protein is CASSLEFPGLHEAFF.

V usage is TRBV7-9 and J usage is TRBJ2-7; D not certain. Germline loops: CDR1 SEHNR, CDR2 FQNEAQ (reference sequence). The V end was cut by 2 bases, the J end by 3 bases, with 5 bases between. There are 12 residues in the CDR3. The CDR3 nucleotides read TGTGCCAGCAGCTTACGGAGCTACGAGCAGTACTTC. This encodes CASSLRSYEQYF.

Remarks on this clone: The junction does not match germline at one end; this may be a read error. This chain joins TRBV2 and TRBJ1-2; D gene ambiguous. The CDR3 has 9 residues. Per germline, CDR1 SNHLY and CDR2 FYNNEI. In DNA form, the CDR3 reads TGTGCCAGCAGTGTACATTTCGCCTTC. Translated, it gives CASSVHFAF.

V gene TRBV4-3 combines with J gene TRBJ1-6; the D is unclear. The CDR3 runs 15 residues. Looked up from germline, CDR1 is LGHNA and CDR2 is YSLEER. V shed 1 base and J shed 5 bases, with 9 bases lying between them. The CDR3 DNA is TGCGCCAGCAGCCAAGGATTGAGTAATAATTCACCCCTCCACTTT. Its protein is CASSQGLSNNSPLHF.

The chain joins TRBV9 to TRBJ1-2; D unclear. There are 10 residues in the CDR3. From germline, CDR1 is SGDLS and CDR2 YYNGEE. V was cut by 3 bases and J by 8 bases, with 5 bases left in between. CDR3 in DNA: TGTGCCAGCAGCGGGCCCGGCTACACCTTC. It codes for CASSGPGYTF.

This chain connects TRBV29-1 to TRBJ1-3; D gene uncertain. CDR1 and CDR2 (germline): SQVTM, ANQGSEA. There are 13 residues in the CDR3. Deletions cut 0 bases from V and 7 bases from J, with 10 bases between. The CDR3 is CSVEDFVQNTIYF. The CDR3 nucleotides are TGCAGCGTTGAAGATTTCGTACAGAACACCATATATTTT. Full variable domain (remainder filled in from reference TRBV29-1 and TRBJ1-3): SAVISQKPSRDICQRGTSLTIQCQVDSQVTMMFWYRQQPGQSLTLIATANQGSEATYESGFVIDKFPISRPNLTFSTLTVSNMSPEDSSIYLCSVEDFVQNTIYFGEGSWLTVV.

This clone was seen a handful of times. This sequence joins TRBV29-1 and TRBJ1-2; D is uncertain. The V gene's germline CDR1 is SQVTM and CDR2 ANQGSEA. CDR3 length equals 12 residues. Trimming pared 1 base from V and 7 bases from J, leaving 10 bases between. The CDR3 is CSVEGRFGGYTF. The CDR3, as DNA: TGCAGCGTTGAAGGCCGGTTTGGTGGCTACACCTTC. The whole variable domain, filled in from reference TRBV29-1 and TRBJ1-2, reads SAVISQKPSRDICQRGTSLTIQCQVDSQVTMMFWYRQQPGQSLTLIATANQGSEATYESGFVIDKFPISRPNLTFSTLTVSNMSPEDSSIYLCSVEGRFGGYTFGSGTRLTVV.

The chain carries TRBV7-9 and TRBJ2-5; 12 bases map to TRBD2. The CDR3 runs to 15 residues. CDR1 is SEHNR and CDR2 is FQNEAQ in the germline V gene (reference sequence). Trimming at V came to 6 bases and at J to 1 base, leaving 3 bases not matched to a gene. The CDR3 reads CASRRTSGAQETQYF. The DNA of the CDR3 is TGTGCCAGCAGGCGGACTAGCGGGGCCCAAGAGACCCAGTACTTC.

The chain carries TRBV6-1 and TRBJ2-3, with 12 bases lining up with TRBD2. Germline CDR1 reads MNHNS; CDR2 reads SASEGT. This CDR3 has 19 amino acids. Trimming at V came to 4 bases and at J to 4 bases, leaving 15 bases not matched to a gene. This CDR3 reads CASSGLAGDGGRSPDTQYF. Here the CDR3 DNA reads TGTGCCAGCAGTGGACTAGCGGGAGACGGGGGGCGGAGTCCAGATACGCAGTATTTT.

The V call is TRBV4-1, the J call TRBJ2-1; 12 nucleotides line up with TRBD2. The CDR3 is 16 amino acids. Germline V CDR1 and CDR2: MGHRA, YSYEKL. V shed 4 bases, J shed 4 bases, and the junction held 5 bases outside the gene matches. The CDR3: CASSLRTSGTYNEQFF. The CDR3 DNA reads as TGCGCCAGCAGCCTGAGGACTAGCGGGACTTACAATGAGCAGTTCTTC.

The chain uses TRBV5-4 and TRBJ2-5; weak D call: TRBD1 (5 bases). Germline lookup yields CDR1 SGHNT and CDR2 YYREEE (reference sequence). The CDR3 length is 11 residues. Trimming stripped 1 base from V and 12 bases from J, with 10 bases between. DNA for the CDR3: TGTGCCAGCAGCTTGCAAGGGGAAAAGTACTTC. Translated, it gives CASSLQGEKYF.

The chain is built from TRBV28 and TRBJ2-7; 9 positions agree with TRBD1. V lost 3 bases, J lost 3 bases, and 6 bases stayed unmatched. CDR1 is MDHEN and CDR2 is SYDVKM in the germline V gene. The length of the CDR3 is 15 residues. This chain's CDR3 is CASSFVGQGNYEQYF. CDR3 DNA sequence: TGTGCCAGCAGTTTCGTGGGACAGGGAAACTACGAGCAGTACTTC.